This T cell receptor (beta chain) was found in a study of Graves' ophthalmopathy and Graves' hyperthyroidism. V gave up 10 bases and J gave up 5 bases, with 14 bases separating them. The germline V gene has CDR1 SNHLY and CDR2 FYNNEI. This CDR3 spans 12 amino acids. TCR beta CDR3 amplification used RNA transcripts. The first round was an RT-PCR with HTBI primers, and the second round was a multiplex PCR. TCRdb redid the calling of the multiplex PCR reads with MiXCR, one entry per CDR3 protein. The sample has over 12,000 distinct CDR3 sequences, roughly 50% seen once. This clonotype was seen at least ten times.

The clonotype comes from a woman aged 30 to 39 with Graves' ophthalmopathy. Sequenced sample: peripheral blood. The V and J genes are TRBV2 and TRBJ2-5; D may correspond to TRBD1 or TRBD2 (6 bases each). CDR3 nucleotide sequence: TGTGCCACGGGGTCGGGGGCGGAGACCCAGTACTTC. Encoded protein: CATGSGAETQYF.